This T cell receptor beta chain was retrieved from a study of blood T cell repertoires in COVID-19. Study context: COVID-19 samples from acute and convalescent phases originated in the United States, Italy and Spain. PBMCs, B-cell-depleted T cells, or T cells were the source of the cDNA or gDNA that made up the material.

In the study's own analysis: It was from reference gene primer amplification that nucleated cell counts were estimated. Profiled with immunoSEQ multiplex PCR; TCRdb holds only in-frame clones, not every one. That table supplies the V and J calls and clone size; D and trimming were determined from the DNA. The profile shows some 110,000 clones, about nine tenths of them singletons. The sample taken for sequencing was peripheral blood. This sequence originates from a man between 40 and 49 years old with acute or convalescent COVID-19.

CDR3 amino acids: CASSLSPIDDRPAKNIQYF. The CDR3 nucleotides are TGTGCCAGCAGTTTATCCCCAATCGACGACAGACCAGCCAAAAACATTCAGTACTTC. V usage is TRBV27 and J usage is TRBJ2-4; D perhaps matches TRBD1 (5 bases). This CDR3 region has 19 residues. Germline CDR1 MNHEY, CDR2 SMNVEV (reference sequence). Between the trimmed V and J ends, which lost 0 bases and 0 bases, there was a span of 18 bases.